This T cell receptor (beta chain) stems from a study of blood T cell repertoires in COVID-19. This CDR3 spans 15 amino acids. CDR1 is SGHRS and CDR2 is YFSETQ in the germline V gene. Between the trimmed V and J ends, which lost 4 bases and 4 bases, there was a span of 12 bases. Per the original methods: Estimated nucleated cell counts came from reference gene primer amplification. The data were produced by immunoSEQ multiplex PCR, yet TCRdb's version contains in-frame clones alone and is incomplete. V and J calls and clone size are given by that table; D and trimming were obtained from the DNA. Here the sample spans 200,000 to 250,000 clones, around 80% being singletons.

The sequence was obtained from a woman aged 40 to 50 with acute or convalescent COVID-19. The sample consisted of peripheral blood. This sequence joins TRBV5-1 and TRBJ1-6; no firm D call. The CDR3 DNA sequence: TGCGCCAGCAGCCCGGGGATCCTTTATAATTCACCCCTCCACTTT. Encoded protein: CASSPGILYNSPLHF.